This T cell receptor beta chain was profiled in a study of cytomegalovirus exposure and HLA in healthy donors. Study information: The roughly 100 million unique TCR beta sequences, from about 170 million T cells, were found by an earlier analysis.

Likely unrecorded immune exposures existed in these nominally healthy donors. Worth noting for this clone: Its antigen is currently unknown.

Trimming took off 3 bases at V and 5 bases at J, with 10 bases between the two ends. The CDR3 is 13 residues long. Germline CDR1 reads SEHNR; CDR2 reads FQNEAQ (reference sequence). Overall study results and limits: For TCR beta chains, V- and J-gene trimming was later linked to a missense DCLRE1C variant. A few of the chains that were CMV-associated were confirmed in vitro to be specific for CMV antigens.

The PCR had 60 Vbeta and 13 Jbeta primers. Only in-frame clones appear in the TCRdb table, and some are missing; sequencing was by immunoSEQ multiplex PCR. The sample records more than 65,000 clones, around 76% being singletons. The chain uses TRBV7-9 and TRBJ1-1; D call uncertain. This receptor was identified in a woman aged 45-65 years in good health and CMV-seropositive. What was sequenced was PBMCs. CDR3 sequence reads: CASSFGQRTEAFF. The CDR3 coding sequence is TGTGCCAGCAGCTTTGGTCAGAGGACTGAAGCTTTCTTT.